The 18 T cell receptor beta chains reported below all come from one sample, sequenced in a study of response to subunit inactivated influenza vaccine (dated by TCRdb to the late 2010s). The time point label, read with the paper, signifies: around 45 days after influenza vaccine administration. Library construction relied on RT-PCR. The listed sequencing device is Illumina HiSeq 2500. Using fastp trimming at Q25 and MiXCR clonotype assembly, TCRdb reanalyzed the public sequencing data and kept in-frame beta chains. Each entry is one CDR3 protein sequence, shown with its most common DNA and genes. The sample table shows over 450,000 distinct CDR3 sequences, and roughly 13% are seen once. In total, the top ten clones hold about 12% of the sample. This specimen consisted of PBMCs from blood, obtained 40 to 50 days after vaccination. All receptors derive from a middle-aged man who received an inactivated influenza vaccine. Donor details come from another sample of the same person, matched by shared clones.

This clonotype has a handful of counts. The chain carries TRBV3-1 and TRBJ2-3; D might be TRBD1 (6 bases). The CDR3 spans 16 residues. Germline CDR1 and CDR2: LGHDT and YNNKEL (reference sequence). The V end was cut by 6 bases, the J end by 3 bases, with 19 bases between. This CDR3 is CASSSMSRGQTDTQYF. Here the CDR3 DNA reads TGTGCCAGCAGTTCTATGAGCCGGGGACAAACAGATACGCAGTATTTT.

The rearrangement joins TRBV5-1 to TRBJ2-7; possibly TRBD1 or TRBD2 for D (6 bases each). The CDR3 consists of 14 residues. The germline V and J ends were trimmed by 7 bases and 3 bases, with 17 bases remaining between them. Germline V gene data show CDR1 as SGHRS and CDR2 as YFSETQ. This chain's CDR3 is CASGRGPSLYEQYF. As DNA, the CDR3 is TGCGCCAGCGGCCGGGGGCCCTCCCTCTACGAGCAGTACTTC.

CDR3 residues: CASSVGRGNQETQYF. The CDR3 DNA follows: TGTGCCAGCAGCGTAGGGAGGGGCAACCAAGAGACCCAGTACTTC. V gene TRBV9 combines with J gene TRBJ2-5, with D perhaps TRBD2 (6 bases). The CDR3 has 15 residues. V was trimmed by 0 bases and J by 0 bases, leaving 9 bases between them. Germline V gene sequence: CDR1 SGDLS, CDR2 YYNGEE.

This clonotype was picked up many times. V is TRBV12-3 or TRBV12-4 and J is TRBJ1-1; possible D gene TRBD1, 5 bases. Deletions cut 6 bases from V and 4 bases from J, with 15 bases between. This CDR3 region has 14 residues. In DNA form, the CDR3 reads TGTGCCAGCAGCCCCGGGGGATCGTTCACTGAAGCTTTCTTT. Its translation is CASSPGGSFTEAFF.

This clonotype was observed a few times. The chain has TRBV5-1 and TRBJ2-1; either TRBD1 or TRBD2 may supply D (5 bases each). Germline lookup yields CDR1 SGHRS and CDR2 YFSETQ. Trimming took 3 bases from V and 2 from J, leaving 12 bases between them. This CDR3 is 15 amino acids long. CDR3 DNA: TGCGCCAGCAGCTCCGGGACCAAAACCTACAATGAGCAGTTCTTC. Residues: CASSSGTKTYNEQFF.

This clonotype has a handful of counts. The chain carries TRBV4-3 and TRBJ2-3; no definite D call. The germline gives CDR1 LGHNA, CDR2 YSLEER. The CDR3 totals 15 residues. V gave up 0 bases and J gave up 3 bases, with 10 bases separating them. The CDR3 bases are TGCGCCAGCAGCCAAGATTATGGAACTACAGATACGCAGTATTTT. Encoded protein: CASSQDYGTTDTQYF.

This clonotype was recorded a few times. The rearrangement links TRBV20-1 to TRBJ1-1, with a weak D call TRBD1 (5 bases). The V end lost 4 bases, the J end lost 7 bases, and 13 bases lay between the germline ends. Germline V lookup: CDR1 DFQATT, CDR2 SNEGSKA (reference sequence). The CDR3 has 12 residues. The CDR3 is CSATPGRSEAFF. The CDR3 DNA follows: TGCAGTGCTACCCCGGGACGGAGTGAAGCTTTCTTT.

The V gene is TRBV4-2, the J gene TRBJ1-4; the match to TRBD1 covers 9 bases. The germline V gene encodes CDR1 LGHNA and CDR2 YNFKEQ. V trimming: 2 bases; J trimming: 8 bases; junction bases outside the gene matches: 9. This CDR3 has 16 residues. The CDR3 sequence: CASSQTEGQGGEKLFF. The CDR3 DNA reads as TGTGCCAGCAGCCAAACAGAGGGACAGGGTGGCGAAAAACTGTTTTTT.

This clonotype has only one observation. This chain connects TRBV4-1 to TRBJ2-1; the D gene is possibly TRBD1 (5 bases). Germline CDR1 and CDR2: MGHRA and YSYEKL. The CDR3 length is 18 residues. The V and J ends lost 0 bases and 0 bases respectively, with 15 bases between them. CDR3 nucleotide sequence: TGCGCCAGCAGCCAAGATGGCAAGGGGCTTTACTCCTACAATGAGCAGTTCTTC. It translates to CASSQDGKGLYSYNEQFF.

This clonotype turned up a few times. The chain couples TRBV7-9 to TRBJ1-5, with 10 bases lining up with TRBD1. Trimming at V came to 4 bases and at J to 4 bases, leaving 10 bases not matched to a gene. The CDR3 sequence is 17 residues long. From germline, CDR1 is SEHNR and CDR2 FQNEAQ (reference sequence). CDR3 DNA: TGTGCCAGCAGCTCCGGAGGTCGGACAGGGGGGAATCAGCCCCAGCATTTT. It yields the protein CASSSGGRTGGNQPQHF.

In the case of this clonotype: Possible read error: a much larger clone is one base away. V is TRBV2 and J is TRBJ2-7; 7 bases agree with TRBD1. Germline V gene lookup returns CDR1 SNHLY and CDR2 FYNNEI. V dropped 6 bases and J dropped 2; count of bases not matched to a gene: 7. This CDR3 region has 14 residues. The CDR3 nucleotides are TGTGCCAGCAGAGAGGGACAGATCCCCTACGAGCAGTACTTC. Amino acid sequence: CASREGQIPYEQYF.

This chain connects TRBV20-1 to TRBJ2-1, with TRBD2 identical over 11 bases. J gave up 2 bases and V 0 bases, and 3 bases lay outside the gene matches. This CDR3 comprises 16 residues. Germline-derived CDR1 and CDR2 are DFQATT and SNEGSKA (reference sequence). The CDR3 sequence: CSARELAGGPYNEQFF. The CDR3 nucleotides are TGCAGTGCTAGAGAGTTAGCGGGAGGGCCCTACAATGAGCAGTTCTTC.

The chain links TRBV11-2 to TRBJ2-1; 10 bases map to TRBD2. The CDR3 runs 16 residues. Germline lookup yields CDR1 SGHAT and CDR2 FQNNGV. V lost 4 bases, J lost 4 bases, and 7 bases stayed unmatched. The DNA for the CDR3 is TGTGCCAGCAGCTCATTAGCGGGGGGTTCTTACAATGAGCAGTTCTTC. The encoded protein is CASSSLAGGSYNEQFF.

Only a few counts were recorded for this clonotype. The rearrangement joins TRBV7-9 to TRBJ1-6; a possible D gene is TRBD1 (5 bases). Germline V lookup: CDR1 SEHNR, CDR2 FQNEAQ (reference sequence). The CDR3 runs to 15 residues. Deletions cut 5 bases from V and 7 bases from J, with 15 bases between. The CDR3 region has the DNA TGTGCCAGCAGCCTAATGGGGGAACCCAATTCACCCCTCCACTTT. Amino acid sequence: CASSLMGEPNSPLHF.

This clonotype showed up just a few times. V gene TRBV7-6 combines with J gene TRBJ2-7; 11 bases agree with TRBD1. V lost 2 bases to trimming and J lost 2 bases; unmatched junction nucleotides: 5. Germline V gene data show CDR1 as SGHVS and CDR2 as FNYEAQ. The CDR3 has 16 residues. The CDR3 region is CASSLLSGQGAYEQYF. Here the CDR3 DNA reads TGTGCCAGCAGCTTACTATCGGGACAGGGGGCCTACGAGCAGTACTTC. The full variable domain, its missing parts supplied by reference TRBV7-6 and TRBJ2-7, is GAGVSQSPRYKVTKRGQDVALRCDPISGHVSLYWYRQALGQGPEFLTYFNYEAQQDKSGLPNDRFSAERPEGSISTLTIQRTEQRDSAMYRCASSLLSGQGAYEQYFGPGTRLTVT.

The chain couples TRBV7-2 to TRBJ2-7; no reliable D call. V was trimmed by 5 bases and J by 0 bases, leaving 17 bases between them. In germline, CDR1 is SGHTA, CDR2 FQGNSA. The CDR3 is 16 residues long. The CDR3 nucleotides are TGTGCCAGCAGCGGGTTGTTAGGTAAAAGCTCCTACGAGCAGTACTTC. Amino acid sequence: CASSGLLGKSSYEQYF.

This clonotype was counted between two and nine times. In nucleotides, the CDR3 is TGCAGCGTTGAGATCGCGGTGGGGGTAGCGGGAGGGCCAGGATACAATGAGCAGTTCTTC. This gives the protein CSVEIAVGVAGGPGYNEQFF. This chain connects TRBV29-1 to TRBJ2-1; 11 positions match TRBD2. This CDR3 comprises 20 residues. CDR1 SQVTM and CDR2 ANQGSEA come from the germline V gene. J gave up 4 bases and V 3 bases, and 20 bases lay outside the gene matches.

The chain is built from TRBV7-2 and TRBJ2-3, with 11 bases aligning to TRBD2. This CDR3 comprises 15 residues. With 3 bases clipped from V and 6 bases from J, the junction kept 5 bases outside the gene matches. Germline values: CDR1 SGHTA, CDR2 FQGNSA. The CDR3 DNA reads TGTGCCAGCAGCTTCGTTTCTAGCGGGGGGGATACGCAGTATTTT. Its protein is CASSFVSSGGDTQYF. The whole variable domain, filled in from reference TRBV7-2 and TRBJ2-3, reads GAGVSQSPSNKVTEKGKDVELRCDPISGHTALYWYRQSLGQGLEFLIYFQGNSAPDKSGLPSDRFSAERTGGSVSTLTIQRTQQEDSAVYLCASSFVSSGGDTQYFGPGTRLTVL.